These T cell receptor beta chains were read from a single sample in a study of CD8 T cells in ankylosing spondylitis. TCRdb re-analysed the 5' RACE reads in MiXCR, keeping a single row per CDR3 protein. The repertoire consists of 250,000 to 350,000 distinct CDR3 sequences, with 20% occurring once and the leading ten covering about 8%. Input material: blood, either unsorted or a sorted T cell fraction (not recorded which). The receptors derive from a male donor with ankylosing spondylitis or in good health (not recorded which). Each CDR3 is given with its conserved first and last residue. A D gene is named only where the DNA matches it firmly. Not all rows give a size; the values are once, few, many and, for expanded clones, a class.

>many|TRBJ1-2|-|TRBV6-1
CASSEALRRPQDYGYTF
TGTGCCAGCAGTGAAGCGCTTCGGAGGCCTCAAGACTATGGCTACACCTTC
>few|TRBJ2-3|TRBD2|TRBV20-1
CSARRTSGFTDTQYF
TGCAGTGCCCGCCGCACTAGCGGTTTCACAGATACGCAGTATTTT
>-|TRBJ2-1|TRBD2|TRBV3-1
CASRLAGGPTNEQFF
TGTGCCAGCAGATTAGCGGGAGGGCCTACGAATGAGCAGTTCTTC
>many|TRBJ2-3|-|TRBV12-3/TRBV12-4
CASSLWGYTDTQYF
TGTGCCAGCAGTTTATGGGGGTACACAGATACGCAGTATTTT
>many|TRBJ2-2|-|TRBV12-3/TRBV12-4
CASTNPPLRTGELFF
TGTGCCAGCACCAACCCTCCTCTACGTACCGGGGAGCTGTTTTTT
>few|TRBJ1-1|-|TRBV5-1
CASSLEYTYTEAFF
TGCGCCAGCAGCTTGGAATACACTTACACTGAAGCTTTCTTT
>-|TRBJ1-1|-|TRBV28
CASVPDAWNTEAFF
TGTGCCAGCGTACCGGACGCGTGGAACACTGAAGCTTTCTTT
>few|TRBJ1-1|-|TRBV12-3/TRBV12-4
CASSLRVGNTEAFF
TGTGCCAGCAGTTTGAGGGTCGGGAACACTGAAGCTTTCTTT
>many|TRBJ1-1|-|TRBV29-1
CSVVVQENTEAFF
TGCAGCGTTGTGGTACAGGAGAACACTGAAGCTTTCTTT
>many|TRBJ1-1|-|TRBV7-8
CASSLVWRHGLETEAFF
TGTGCCAGCAGCTTAGTGTGGAGACACGGTTTAGAAACTGAAGCTTTCTTT
>medium-sized|TRBJ2-1|TRBD2|TRBV12-3/TRBV12-4
CASSLRGGDNEQFF
TGTGCCAGCAGTTTACGCGGGGGGGACAATGAGCAGTTCTTC
>-|TRBJ2-5|TRBD2|TRBV20-1
CSARGTSGRAETQYF
TGCAGTGCTAGGGGGACTAGCGGGAGAGCAGAGACCCAGTACTTC
>few|TRBJ2-5|-|TRBV20-1
CSAPLALQETQYF
TGCAGTGCTCCCCTAGCGTTACAAGAGACCCAGTACTTC
>-|TRBJ2-4|-|TRBV6-7
CASSYVAGHLIAKNIQYF
TGTGCCAGCAGTTATGTGGCGGGACACCTAATAGCCAAAAACATTCAGTACTTC
>-|TRBJ1-6|-|TRBV20-1
CSARDLPGPGNSPLHF
TGCAGTGCTAGAGATCTTCCGGGGCCCGGAAATTCACCCCTCCACTTT
>few|TRBJ2-5|-|TRBV10-3
CAISQGIRETQYF
TGTGCCATCAGTCAAGGGATCAGGGAGACCCAGTACTTC
>many|TRBJ1-3|-|TRBV6-1
CASSLDSSGNTIYF
TGTGCCAGCAGTCTAGACAGCTCTGGAAACACCATATATTTT
>-|TRBJ1-1|TRBD1|TRBV5-4
CASSFRGVTEAFF
TGTGCCAGCAGCTTCAGGGGGGTCACTGAAGCTTTCTTT
>few|TRBJ1-5|-|TRBV5-1
CASSLDGDSNQPQHF
TGCGCCAGCAGCTTGGATGGAGATAGCAATCAGCCCCAGCATTTT
>many|TRBJ2-1|TRBD1|TRBV5-1
CASSPWDSYNEQFF
TGCGCCAGCAGCCCCTGGGACAGCTACAATGAGCAGTTCTTC
>-|TRBJ2-3|-|TRBV5-5
CASSLGQSSTDTQYF
TGTGCCAGCAGCTTGGGACAGTCTAGCACAGATACGCAGTATTTT
>-|TRBJ2-1|-|TRBV9
CASNRLASAYNEQFF
TGTGCCAGCAACCGATTGGCCAGCGCGTACAATGAGCAGTTCTTC
>once|TRBJ1-1|-|TRBV7-9
CASSPPGAGVTEAFF
TGTGCCAGCAGCCCTCCCGGGGCGGGTGTGACTGAAGCTTTCTTT
>-|TRBJ2-2|-|TRBV12-3/TRBV12-4
CASNPGGWNTGELFF
TGTGCCAGCAACCCTGGGGGGTGGAACACCGGGGAGCTGTTTTTT
>few|TRBJ1-3|-|TRBV9
CASSATGSSGSTIYF
TGTGCCAGCAGCGCTACAGGGTCCTCTGGAAGCACCATATATTTT
>-|TRBJ1-2|-|TRBV20-1
CSGIGDVPYGYTF
TGCAGTGGGATCGGGGACGTCCCCTATGGCTACACCTTC
>-|TRBJ1-1|-|TRBV7-2
CASSPDGTTKNTEAFF
TGTGCCAGCAGCCCCGACGGGACGACGAAGAACACTGAAGCTTTCTTT
>few|TRBJ2-3|TRBD2|TRBV5-1
CASKIAGSWDTQYF
TGCGCCAGCAAGATAGCGGGGTCGTGGGATACGCAGTATTTT
>few|TRBJ2-1|-|TRBV6-2/TRBV6-3
CASKPDSGYNEQFF
TGTGCCAGCAAGCCAGACTCAGGGTACAATGAGCAGTTCTTC
>few|TRBJ2-5|TRBD2|TRBV27
CASSLGTSGRRETQYF
TGTGCCAGCAGTCTCGGGACTAGCGGGAGGCGAGAGACCCAGTACTTC
>few|TRBJ1-6|-|TRBV9
CAGKDRPSSYNSPLHF
TGTGCCGGAAAGGACAGACCGAGCTCCTATAATTCACCCCTCCACTTT
>-|TRBJ2-3|-|TRBV6-1
CASKPPGGISRYF
TGTGCCAGCAAACCCCCGGGCGGGATCTCGCGGTATTTT
>few|TRBJ2-3|TRBD2|TRBV4-1
CASRREGTDTQYF
TGCGCCAGCAGGCGGGAGGGCACAGATACGCAGTATTTT
>-|TRBJ1-2|-|TRBV12-3/TRBV12-4
CASSKAGNGYTF
TGTGCCAGCAGTAAAGCGGGGAATGGCTACACCTTC
>many|TRBJ2-3|TRBD2|TRBV29-1
CSLAGDSDTQYF
TGCAGCCTGGCGGGGGATTCAGATACGCAGTATTTT
>-|TRBJ2-3|-|TRBV10-3
CAIMSGSADTQYF
TGTGCCATCATGAGCGGCTCGGCAGATACGCAGTATTTT
>few|TRBJ2-3|-|TRBV5-1
CASSKRQRSSTDTQYF
TGCGCCAGCAGCAAGAGACAGAGATCTAGCACAGATACGCAGTATTTT
>many|TRBJ2-3|-|TRBV5-6
CASRRAGDGTDTQYF
TGTGCCAGCAGGCGAGCAGGGGATGGCACAGATACGCAGTATTTT
>few|TRBJ2-4|-|TRBV20-1
CSAREWGVAKNIQYF
TGCAGTGCTAGAGAGTGGGGAGTAGCCAAAAACATTCAGTACTTC
>few|TRBJ1-3|-|TRBV23-1
CASSQSAACSGNTIYF
TGCGCCAGCAGTCAATCGGCAGCCTGCTCTGGAAACACCATATATTTT
>few|TRBJ1-4|-|TRBV12-3/TRBV12-4
CASRKGPFLNEKLFF
TGTGCCAGCAGGAAAGGACCGTTCCTTAATGAAAAACTGTTTTTT
>-|TRBJ1-2|-|TRBV12-3/TRBV12-4
CASSSSQVYGYTF
TGTGCCAGCAGTTCGTCACAAGTCTATGGCTACACCTTC
>many|TRBJ1-5|-|TRBV20-1
CSAREDWGGPQHF
TGCAGTGCTAGAGAGGACTGGGGCGGGCCCCAGCATTTT
>many|TRBJ1-2|TRBD1|TRBV29-1
CSVATGTAYGYTF
TGCAGCGTCGCAACCGGGACAGCTTATGGCTACACCTTC
>-|TRBJ2-4|TRBD2|TRBV3-1
CASSQGLTSGTGRVQYF
TGTGCCAGCAGCCAAGGATTGACTAGCGGGACGGGCAGGGTTCAGTACTTC
>-|TRBJ1-4|-|TRBV28
CASSGTLGEKLFF
TGTGCCAGCAGCGGGACCCTGGGAGAAAAACTGTTTTTT